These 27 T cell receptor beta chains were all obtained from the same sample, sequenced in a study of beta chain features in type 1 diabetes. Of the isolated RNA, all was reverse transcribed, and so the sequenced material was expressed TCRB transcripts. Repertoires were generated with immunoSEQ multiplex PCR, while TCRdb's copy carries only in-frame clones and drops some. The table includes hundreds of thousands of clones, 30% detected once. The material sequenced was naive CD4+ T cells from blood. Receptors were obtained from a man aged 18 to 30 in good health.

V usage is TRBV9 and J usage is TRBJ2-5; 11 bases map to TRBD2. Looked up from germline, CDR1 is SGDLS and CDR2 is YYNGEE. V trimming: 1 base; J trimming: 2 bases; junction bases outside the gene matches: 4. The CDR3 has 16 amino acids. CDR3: CASSVWPSGRQETQYF. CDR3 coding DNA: TGTGCCAGCAGCGTATGGCCTAGCGGGAGGCAAGAGACCCAGTACTTC.

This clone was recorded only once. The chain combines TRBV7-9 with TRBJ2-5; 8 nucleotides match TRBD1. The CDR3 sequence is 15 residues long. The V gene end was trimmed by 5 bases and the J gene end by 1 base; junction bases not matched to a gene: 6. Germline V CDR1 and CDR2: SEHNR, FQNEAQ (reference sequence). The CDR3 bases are TGTGCCAGCAGCCGAGGACAGGGATTCCAAGAGACCCAGTACTTC. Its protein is CASSRGQGFQETQYF.

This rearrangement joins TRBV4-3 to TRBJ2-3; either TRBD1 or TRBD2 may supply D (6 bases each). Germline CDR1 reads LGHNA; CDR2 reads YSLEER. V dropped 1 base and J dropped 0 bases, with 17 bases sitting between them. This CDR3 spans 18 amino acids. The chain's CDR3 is CASSQGRVRGLSTDTQYF. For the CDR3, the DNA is TGCGCCAGCAGCCAAGGGCGTGTACGGGGGCTGAGCACAGATACGCAGTATTTT.

The CDR3 sequence is CASSLGASTEAFF. The CDR3 coding sequence is TGCGCCAGCAGCTTGGGAGCTAGCACTGAAGCTTTCTTT. The rearrangement joins TRBV5-1 to TRBJ1-1, with D unresolved. Per germline, CDR1 SGHRS and CDR2 YFSETQ. Trimming took off 0 bases at V and 4 bases at J, with 7 bases between the two ends. This CDR3 contains 13 residues.

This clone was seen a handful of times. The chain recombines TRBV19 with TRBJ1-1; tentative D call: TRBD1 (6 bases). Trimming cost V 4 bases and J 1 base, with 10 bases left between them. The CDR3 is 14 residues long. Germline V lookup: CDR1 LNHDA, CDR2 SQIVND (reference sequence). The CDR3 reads CASSTTGKNTEAFF. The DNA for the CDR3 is TGTGCCAGTAGTACTACAGGGAAGAACACTGAAGCTTTCTTT.

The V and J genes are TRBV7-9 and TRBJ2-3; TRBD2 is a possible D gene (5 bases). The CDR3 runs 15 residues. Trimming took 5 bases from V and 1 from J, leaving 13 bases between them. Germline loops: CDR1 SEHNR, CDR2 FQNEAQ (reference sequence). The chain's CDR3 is CASSLGGGGTDTQYF. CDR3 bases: TGTGCCAGCAGCCTAGGAGGCGGAGGCACAGATACGCAGTATTTT. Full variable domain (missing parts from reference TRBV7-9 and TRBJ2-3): DTGVSQNPRHKITKRGQNVTFRCDPISEHNRLYWYRQTLGQGPEFLTYFQNEAQLEKSRLLSDRFSAERPKGSFSTLEIQRTEQGDSAMYLCASSLGGGGTDTQYFGPGTRLTVL.

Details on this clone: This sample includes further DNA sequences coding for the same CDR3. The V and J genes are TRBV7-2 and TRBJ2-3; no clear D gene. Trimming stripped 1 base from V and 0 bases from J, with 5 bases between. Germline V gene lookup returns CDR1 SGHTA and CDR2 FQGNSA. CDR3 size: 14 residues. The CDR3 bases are TGTGCCAGCAGCTTAGTCGGGAGCACAGATACGCAGTATTTT. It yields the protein CASSLVGSTDTQYF.

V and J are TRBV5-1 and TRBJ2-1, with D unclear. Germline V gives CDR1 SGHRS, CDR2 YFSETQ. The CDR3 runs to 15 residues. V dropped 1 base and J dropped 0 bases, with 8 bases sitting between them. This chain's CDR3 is CASSLTVSSYNEQFF. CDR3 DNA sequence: TGCGCCAGCAGCTTGACAGTGAGCTCCTACAATGAGCAGTTCTTC.

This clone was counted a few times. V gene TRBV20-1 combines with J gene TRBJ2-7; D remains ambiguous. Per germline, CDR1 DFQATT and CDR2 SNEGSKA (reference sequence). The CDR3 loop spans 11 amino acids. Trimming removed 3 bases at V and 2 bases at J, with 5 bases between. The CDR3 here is CSARYAYEQYF. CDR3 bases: TGCAGTGCTAGGTACGCCTACGAGCAGTACTTC.

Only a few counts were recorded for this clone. The CDR3 DNA is TGCAGCGTTGAAGATCCGGACGAGCAGTACTTC. This codes for CSVEDPDEQYF. The genes are TRBV29-1 and TRBJ2-7, with unresolved D. CDR1 SQVTM and CDR2 ANQGSEA come from the germline V gene. V was shortened by 0 bases and J by 5 bases, with 5 bases between the two germline ends. This CDR3 region has 11 residues.

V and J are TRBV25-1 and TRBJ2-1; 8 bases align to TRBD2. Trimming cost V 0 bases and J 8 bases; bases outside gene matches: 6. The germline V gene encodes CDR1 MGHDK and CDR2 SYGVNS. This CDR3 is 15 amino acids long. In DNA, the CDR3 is TGTGCCAGCAGTGAATATGGTGGGACTAGGGATGAGCAGTTCTTC. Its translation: CASSEYGGTRDEQFF.

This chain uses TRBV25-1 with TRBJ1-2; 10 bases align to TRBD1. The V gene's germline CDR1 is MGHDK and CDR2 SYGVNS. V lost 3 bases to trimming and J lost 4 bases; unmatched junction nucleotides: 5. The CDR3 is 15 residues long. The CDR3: CASSERDRGSYGYTF. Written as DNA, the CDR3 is TGTGCCAGCAGTGAGAGGGACAGGGGAAGCTATGGCTACACCTTC.

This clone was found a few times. CDR3 DNA sequence: TGTGCCAGCAGCTTAGCTGGCAGGGCGGGAGAGCAGTACTTC. This translates into CASSLAGRAGEQYF. The chain recombines TRBV11-1 with TRBJ2-7, with D perhaps TRBD2 (6 bases). Germline CDR1 is SGHAT and CDR2 is FQDESV (reference sequence). V lost 0 bases and J lost 7, with 13 bases in between. This CDR3 region has 14 residues.

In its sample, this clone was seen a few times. As DNA, the CDR3 is TGTGCCTGGAGGCCGGCAGGACTTGGAGAAAAACTGTTTTTT. Translation: CAWRPAGLGEKLFF. The chain joins TRBV30 to TRBJ1-4; D is ambiguous. The CDR3 totals 14 residues. The germline gives CDR1 GTSNPN, CDR2 SVGIG (reference sequence). Between the trimmed V and J ends, which lost 3 bases and 8 bases, there was a span of 16 bases.

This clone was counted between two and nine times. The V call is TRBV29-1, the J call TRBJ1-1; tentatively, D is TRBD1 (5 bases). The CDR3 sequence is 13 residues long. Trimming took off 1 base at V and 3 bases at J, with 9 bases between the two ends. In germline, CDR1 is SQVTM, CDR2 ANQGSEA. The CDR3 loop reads CSVEGRVHTEAFF. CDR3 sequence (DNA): TGCAGCGTTGAAGGCAGGGTTCACACTGAAGCTTTCTTT.

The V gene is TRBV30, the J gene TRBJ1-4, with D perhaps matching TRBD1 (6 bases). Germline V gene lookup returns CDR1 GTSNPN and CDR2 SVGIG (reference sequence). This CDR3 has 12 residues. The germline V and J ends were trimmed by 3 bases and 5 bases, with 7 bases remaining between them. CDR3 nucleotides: TGTGCCTGGAGCCAGGGGAATGAAAAACTGTTTTTT. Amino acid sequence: CAWSQGNEKLFF.

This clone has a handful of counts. The CDR3 DNA reads as TGTGCCAGCAGCCAACGGGGGATTGGAGAGACCCAGTACTTC. Its translation: CASSQRGIGETQYF. The rearrangement uses TRBV7-2 and TRBJ2-5; D may be TRBD2 (6 bases). CDR3 length equals 14 residues. V dropped 5 bases and J dropped 4 bases, with 14 bases sitting between them. Germline V gene data show CDR1 as SGHTA and CDR2 as FQGNSA.

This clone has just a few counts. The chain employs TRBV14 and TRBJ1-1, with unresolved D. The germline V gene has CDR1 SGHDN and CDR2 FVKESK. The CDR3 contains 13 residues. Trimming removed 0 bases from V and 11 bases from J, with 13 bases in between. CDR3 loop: CASSQDREGRAFF. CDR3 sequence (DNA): TGTGCCAGCAGCCAAGATCGGGAGGGCCGTGCTTTCTTT. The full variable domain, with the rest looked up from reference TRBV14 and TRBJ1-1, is EAGVTQFPSHSVIEKGQTVTLRCDPISGHDNLYWYRRVMGKEIKFLLHFVKESKQDESGMPNNRFLAERTGGTYSTLKVQPAELEDSGVYFCASSQDREGRAFFGQGTRLTVV.

CDR3 nucleotides: TGCGCCAGCAGCTTGTCCCTACAGGGGTTAAATGAGCAGTTCTTC. This encodes CASSLSLQGLNEQFF. The chain couples TRBV5-1 to TRBJ2-1, with 7 bases that match TRBD1. Looked up from germline, CDR1 is SGHRS and CDR2 is YFSETQ. The V gene end was trimmed by 1 base and the J gene end by 7 bases; junction bases not matched to a gene: 8. The CDR3 has 15 amino acids.

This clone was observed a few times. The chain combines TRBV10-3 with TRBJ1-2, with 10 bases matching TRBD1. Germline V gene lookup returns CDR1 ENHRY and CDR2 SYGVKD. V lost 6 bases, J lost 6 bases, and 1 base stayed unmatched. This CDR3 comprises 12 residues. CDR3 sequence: CAIRGTGDGYTF. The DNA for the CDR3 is TGTGCCATCAGGGGGACAGGGGATGGCTACACCTTC.

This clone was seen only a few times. As DNA, the CDR3 is TGTGCCAGCAGTCACAGGGAGGGCGTGAATGAGCAGTTCTTC. Its protein product is CASSHREGVNEQFF. The rearrangement uses TRBV9 and TRBJ2-1, with D tentatively TRBD2 (7 bases). Per germline, CDR1 SGDLS and CDR2 YYNGEE. The CDR3 has 14 residues. V shed 5 bases and J shed 7 bases, with 16 bases lying between them.

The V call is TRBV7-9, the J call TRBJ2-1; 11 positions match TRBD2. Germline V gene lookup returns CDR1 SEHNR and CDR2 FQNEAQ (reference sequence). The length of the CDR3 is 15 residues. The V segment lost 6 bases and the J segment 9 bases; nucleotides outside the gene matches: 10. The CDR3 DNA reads TGTGCCAGCAGTCCTATAGCGGGAGGGCCAACTGAGCAGTTCTTC. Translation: CASSPIAGGPTEQFF. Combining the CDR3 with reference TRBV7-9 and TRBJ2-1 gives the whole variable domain DTGVSQNPRHKITKRGQNVTFRCDPISEHNRLYWYRQTLGQGPEFLTYFQNEAQLEKSRLLSDRFSAERPKGSFSTLEIQRTEQGDSAMYLCASSPIAGGPTEQFFGPGTRLTVL.

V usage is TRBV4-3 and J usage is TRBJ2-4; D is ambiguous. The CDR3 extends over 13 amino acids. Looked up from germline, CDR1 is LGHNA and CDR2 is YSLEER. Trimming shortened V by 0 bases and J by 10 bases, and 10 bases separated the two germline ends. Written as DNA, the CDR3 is TGCGCCAGCAGCCAAGACGGCCGGTGGATTCAGTACTTC. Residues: CASSQDGRWIQYF.

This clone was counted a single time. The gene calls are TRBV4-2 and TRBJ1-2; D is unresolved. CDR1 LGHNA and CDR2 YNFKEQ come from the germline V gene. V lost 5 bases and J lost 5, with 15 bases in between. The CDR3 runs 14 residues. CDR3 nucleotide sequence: TGTGCCAGCAGCTTAAACCGGCGAGATTATGGCTACACCTTC. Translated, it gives CASSLNRRDYGYTF.

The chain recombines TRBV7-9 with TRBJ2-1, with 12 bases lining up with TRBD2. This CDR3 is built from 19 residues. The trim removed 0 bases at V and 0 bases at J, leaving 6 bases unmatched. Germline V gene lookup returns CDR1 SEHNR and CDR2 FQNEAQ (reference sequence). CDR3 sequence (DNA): TGTGCCAGCAGCTTAGCCTTCTTACTAGCGGGAGGCTCCTACAATGAGCAGTTCTTC. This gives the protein CASSLAFLLAGGSYNEQFF.

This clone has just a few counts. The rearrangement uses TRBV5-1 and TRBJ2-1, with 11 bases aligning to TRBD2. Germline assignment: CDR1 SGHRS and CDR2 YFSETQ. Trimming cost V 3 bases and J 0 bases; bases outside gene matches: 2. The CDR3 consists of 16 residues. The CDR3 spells CASSYGLAGSYNEQFF. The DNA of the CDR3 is TGCGCCAGCAGCTATGGACTAGCGGGCTCCTACAATGAGCAGTTCTTC.

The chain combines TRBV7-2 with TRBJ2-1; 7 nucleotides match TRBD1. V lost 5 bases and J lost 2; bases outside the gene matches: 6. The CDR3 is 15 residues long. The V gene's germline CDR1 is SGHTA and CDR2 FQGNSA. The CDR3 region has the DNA TGTGCCAGCAGCACGGGCAGGGGGACCTACAATGAGCAGTTCTTC. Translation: CASSTGRGTYNEQFF.